The clone carrying this TCR beta chain came up once. The antigen remains undetermined. The sequencing template was cDNA reverse transcribed from extracted RNA. TCRdb's table, derived via immunoSEQ multiplex PCR, lists solely in-frame clones and lacks some. The table lists approximately 150,000 clones, 40% to 55% of them singletons. This entry belongs to a study of CD8+ T cells in alopecia areata. Study-wide results and limits: Normal scalp showed lower clonality than lesional scalp, especially alopecia totalis/universalis.

Collection of lesional scalp punch biopsies and peripheral blood was performed in alopecia areata patients. Germline CDR1 is SGHTA and CDR2 is FQGNSA. This CDR3 has 16 residues. V was cut by 1 base and J by 4 bases, with 16 bases left in between. The gene calls are TRBV7-2 and TRBJ1-1; the D gene is possibly TRBD1 (5 bases). The sequencing used CD4+ T cells sorted from blood, collected at week 0. This clonotype was obtained from a human donor with alopecia areata. CDR3 in amino acids: CASSLVRGVGSTEAFF. CDR3 in DNA: TGTGCCAGCAGCTTAGTAAGAGGGGTCGGGAGCACTGAAGCTTTCTTT.